This section outlines one T cell receptor (beta chain) sequence together with its context. Read coverage stops 3 residues before the CDR3 terminus; the germline J gene supplies the remainder. Each participant carried one incident cervical HPV16 infection only. HPV was found by MY09/MY11 PCR and dot-blot genotyping. This sample was taken from a study of T cells in women clearing cervical HPV infection. Germline assignment: CDR1 SNHLY and CDR2 FYNNEI. The CDR3 is made up of 18 amino acids. V shed 4 bases and J 3 bases; nucleotides not matched to a gene: 17. The table came from immunoSEQ multiplex PCR; TCRdb's copy has only in-frame clones and leaves some out. The sample table sets out under 20,000 clones.

The chain carries TRBV2 and TRBJ2-5; 7 nucleotides match TRBD2. The sample comprised blood buffy coat. This TCR was sampled from a woman between 18 and 69 years old with a cervical HPV16 infection that either progressed to CIN3+ or cleared (not recorded which). The CDR3 loop is CASSGGVGASGDKETQYF. The sequenced part of the CDR3 DNA is TGTGCCAGCAGTGGCGGGGTTGGAGCTAGCGGAGATAAAGAGACC.